This T cell receptor (beta chain) was sequenced for a study of cytomegalovirus exposure and HLA in healthy donors (dated by TCRdb to about 2017). With regard to the full study: An earlier analysis of roughly 610 of the donors reported 250 to 300 Gb of sequence data and around 100 million unique TCR beta sequences obtained from about 170 million T cells. Both class I and class II loci were covered by HLA typing, at four-digit resolution. Among the roughly 370 genotyped donors, more than 70% belonged to the genetic ancestry cluster associated with self-reported Caucasian donors. To decide whether each TCR beta V gene segment behaved as functional or pseudogenic, an earlier analysis of some 540 of the donors relied on high-throughput TCR beta sequencing. Besides the first cohort of hundreds of subjects, a separate validation cohort made up of roughly 130 different subjects was used. Rather than drawing on any new phenotypic data, the later analysis identified candidate immune exposures from TCR beta sequences and the way those sequences occurred across donors. Donor age, sex, ethnicity and CMV serostatus were collected together with the repertoire data. Using immunosequencing, the study profiled T cell repertoires from 550 to 750 subjects and related those repertoires to cytomegalovirus serostatus. Genome-wide SNP genotypes for about 60% of the 666 donors were used in a later genetic analysis, which treated that subset as a discovery cohort. High-throughput TCR immunosequencing, statistical association of individual TCRs with disease status, and machine learning were combined to predict cytomegalovirus infection status. Roughly 5 DR-DQ haplotypes were handled as single units for association and clustering, since linkage in the cohort was strong. Among roughly 400 genotyped donors of the cohort, an average of approximately 240,000 unique TCR beta nucleotide sequences was sequenced per donor, of which about 19% were non-productive. In a later analysis, previously published TCR beta repertoires from several hundred donors were re-analyzed and high-resolution HLA genotyping was added so that TCR occurrence patterns could be studied. The study aimed to test whether signatures of past pathogen exposure could be identified by cataloging public T cell receptors. All discovery cohort repertoires had been generated using a single sequencing platform. Typing coverage differed by locus: A, B, C, DRB1 and DQB1 were typed in about 620-640 donors, DQA1 in about 510, DPA1 in some 610, and DPB1 in just under 490. An early release that covered about 600 HLA-typed donors contained approximately 320 gigabases of sequencing data and around 85 million unique TCR sequences. What the work shows at the level of the full study, not this receptor alone: When HLA alleles, especially DR and DQ, strongly co-occurred, TCR associations were difficult to assign to individual alleles. Compared with the roughly 700-donor mean, donors in an Asian-associated ancestry cluster had fewer N-insertions in productive TCRs, according to a later genetic analysis. The authors suggested that the approach could potentially be generalized to other disease states and immunological phenotypes. HLA typing was unavailable for some donors at each locus, so association tests used only the typed subset. The study listed 150 to 200 TCR beta chains as associated with cytomegalovirus. In an earlier analysis of some 550 of the donors, most TCR beta V segments were observed in productive rearrangements about 87% or about 30% of the time, broadly matching IMGT annotations. Across donors, most TCR sequences were observed very rarely, whereas some public TCRs were present in many individuals. The presence/absence analyses assumed that sequencing depth was roughly uniform across donors, and that assumption may not be true. In a later analysis, the rate of TCR association differed among HLA loci, with DRB1 alleles having the most associated TCRs and HLA-C alleles having the fewest. In this cohort, only TCR beta chains were sequenced, and detectable features were limited by the absence of alpha or paired-chain data. Linkage disequilibrium might explain the correlated functional status among segregating V segments, but an unknown experimental factor could not be excluded. A further reported finding was that TCR beta sequences accurately predicted the HLA-A and HLA-B alleles for most subjects in the first cohort. Because counts were too low, 15 or so rarely observed V segments, including chromosome 9 orphons, were excluded from the earlier analysis of 587 of the donors. According to a later analysis, parvovirus B19, influenza, CMV and Epstein-Barr virus appeared linked to several top co-occurrence clusters. In a later analysis, HLA-associated TCR beta chains were found to be more clonally expanded and to have lower generation probabilities than equally common non-associated chains. Most CMV-associated TCR beta chains appeared to be HLA-restricted in a later analysis, and the HLA associations seemed to be driven largely by CMV exposure. Three of the identified cytomegalovirus-associated TCR beta chains were confirmed in vitro to be specific for cytomegalovirus antigens. A group of highly shared sequence variants was considered likely to be a technical artifact of the sequencing pipeline. The classifier was reported to diagnose cytomegalovirus status with high specificity and sensitivity in both the original cohort and the validation cohort. The only immune exposure information available for the cohort was CMV serostatus. In a later genetic analysis, a missense DCLRE1C variant was associated with V-gene and J-gene trimming of TCR beta chains, and the association was replicated in an independent cohort. In a later analysis, around 17,000 TCR beta sequences were associated with specific HLA alleles at a false discovery rate of 0.05.

Receptor libraries were prepared by the immunoSEQ multiplex PCR assay. For the multiplex PCR, a mixture combining 60 forward primers for TCR Vbeta segments and 13 reverse primers for TCR Jbeta segments was used. Amplification of the CDR3 region of rearranged TCR beta genes was performed with a multiplex PCR assay on genomic DNA. Amplified TCR beta libraries were sequenced as 87-base-pair reads on the Illumina HiSeq System. The authors' pipeline ran thus. A later analysis tallied around 87 million unique TCR beta chains across the roughly 610 repertoires, and around 12 million of those chains were shared by two or more donors. Raw reads were error-corrected and collapsed into unique sequences with a nearest-neighbor algorithm that merged closely related sequences to remove PCR and sequencing errors. To assign V, D and J gene segments, CDR3 sequences were aligned to IMGT reference sequences. Each retained sequence needed at least a six-nucleotide match to both a V gene segment and a J gene segment. Rearrangements were called productive when the CDR3 lacked stop codons and stayed in frame with V and J; all others were non-productive. Following IMGT convention, CDR3 was defined as the stretch from the second conserved V-encoded cysteine up to the conserved J-encoded phenylalanine. In an earlier analysis of around 600 of the donors, sequences lacking an unambiguous match to a single V gene segment were excluded. An earlier analysis of 450 to 650 of the donors called V segments functional above 56.7% productive rearrangements and segregating when the between-donor standard deviation exceeded 5%. A statistical classification framework was built to diagnose cytomegalovirus status from the catalog of TCR beta chain sequences. A later analysis assigned V and J genes by comparing TCR nucleotide sequences with IMGT/GENE-DB human TR gene sequences. Using the TCRdist pipeline, a later analysis assigned CDR3 sequences along with most-parsimonious VDJ recombination scenarios. In a later analysis, every TCR beta chain was defined by the combination of its CDR3 amino acid sequence and its V-gene family, and reads without a unique V-gene family were dropped. A later analysis removed 450 to 600 highly shared, low-generation-probability nucleotide sequences to deal with suspected cross-contamination and a sequencing artifact. For each public chain, a later analysis derived a clonal expansion index from normalized ranks of inferred template counts within each repertoire. A later analysis computed generation probabilities with a VDJ recombination model fitted to out-of-frame rearrangements, and checked the results against IGoR. Hypergeometric tests were used in a later analysis to score TCR-TCR, TCR-HLA and TCR-CMV co-occurrence, with a repertoire-size bias correction applied to the TCR pairs. In a later analysis, false discovery rates were estimated by permuting HLA or CMV assignments 20 times. A later analysis grouped co-occurring TCRs with DBSCAN, adding TCRdist sequence similarity when clustering within HLA-allele-positive subsets. Repertoires with fewer than 30,000 or more than 120,000 public chains, plus five repertoires with anomalous nucleotide sharing, were excluded from co-occurrence clustering. TCRdb re-hosts the immuneACCESS table, in-frame sequences only. Its copies lack some clones; in the studies checked, an unresolved V gene accounts for under half of them, and the cause for the rest is not known. V and J calls and clone size follow that table, whereas D and trimming were derived from the DNA. The sample includes around 130,000 clones, with over 75% observed a single time. The top ten clonotypes cover approximately 1.2% of the sample.

The cohort consisted of hundreds of healthy bone marrow donors. All cohort members were sampled while nominally healthy, although unrecorded immune exposures were likely present. The donor was CMV seronegative and belonged to the group of 352 seronegative cohort members. Each donor provided a peripheral blood sample, and peripheral blood mononuclear cells were used for TCR beta sequencing. The Qiagen DNeasy Blood Extraction Kit was used to extract genomic DNA from the blood cell samples. Remarks on this clone: Its antigen is unknown. Per-base qualities were not stored, and no clone one base away is much larger.

Sequenced material: PBMCs. The clonotype was recovered from a man aged 45 to 65 in good health and CMV-seronegative.

The DNA sequence is TGTGCCAGCAGTTACTCGGCGGTACAAGAGACCCAGTACTTC. The translation is CASSYSAVQETQYF. The chain is assembled from TRBV6-5 and TRBJ2-5; the D gene lacks a confident call. The germline V gene supplies CDR1 MNHEY and CDR2 SVGAGI. Counted from cysteine to phenylalanine, this CDR3 has 14 amino acids. CDR3 DNA is the only sequence kept; it has 42 bases, read in frame from the first base. V was cut back by 0 bases and J by 2 bases, leaving a gap of 7 bases between them.